Below, 28 T cell receptor beta chains from the same sample are listed, as sequenced in a study of blood T cell repertoires in COVID-19. This table comes from immunoSEQ multiplex PCR, and its TCRdb copy is limited to in-frame clones, with some not included. The sample comprises about 99,000 clones, about 85% of which are singletons, and around 3.1% rests with the top ten. Source material: peripheral blood. The receptors shown here come from a man in his fifties in a cohort sampled during active COVID-19.

V gene TRBV10-3 combines with J gene TRBJ2-3; D ambiguous. In germline, CDR1 is ENHRY, CDR2 SYGVKD. CDR3 size: 15 residues. Trimming removed 3 bases from V and 0 bases from J, with 10 bases in between. Written as DNA, the CDR3 is TGTGCCATCAGTGATCCGACACTTAGCACAGATACGCAGTATTTT. It is translated as CAISDPTLSTDTQYF.

This clone was counted a few times. The rearrangement links TRBV19 to TRBJ2-7; D uncertain. The V gene's germline CDR1 is LNHDA and CDR2 SQIVND (reference sequence). This CDR3 has 13 residues. V was shortened by 1 base and J by 2 bases, with 6 bases between the two germline ends. In DNA form, the CDR3 reads TGTGCCAGTAGTATAGCAGAGGCCTACGAGCAGTACTTC. Translation: CASSIAEAYEQYF.

CDR3 protein: CASSVDPGGPKETQYF. In DNA, the CDR3 is TGTGCCAGCAGCGTAGATCCAGGGGGCCCCAAAGAGACCCAGTACTTC. The rearrangement uses TRBV9 and TRBJ2-5; TRBD1 matches at 8 bases. This CDR3 has 16 residues. The ends lost 0 bases at V and 3 bases at J; junction bases unmatched: 7. CDR1 is SGDLS, CDR2 YYNGEE, per germline.

This rearrangement joins TRBV29-1 to TRBJ1-1, with D possibly being TRBD1 (5 bases). The CDR3 spans 14 residues. V lost 7 bases and J lost 10, with 25 bases in between. From germline, CDR1 is SQVTM and CDR2 ANQGSEA. Here the CDR3 reads CSAGNPSTGGRAFF. As DNA, the CDR3 is TGCAGCGCCGGAAATCCCTCAACAGGAGGGCGAGCTTTCTTT.

The V gene is TRBV7-3, the J gene TRBJ2-2; 7 positions match TRBD2. V gave up 2 bases and J gave up 0 bases; unmatched junction bases: 0. Per germline, CDR1 SGHTA and CDR2 FQGTGA. CDR3 length: 15 residues. CDR3 sequence (DNA): TGTGCCAGCAGCTTAGGGGGGGCGAACACCGGGGAGCTGTTTTTT. This encodes CASSLGGANTGELFF. The full variable domain, in which reference TRBV7-3 and TRBJ2-2 provide the parts outside the CDR3, is GAGVSQTPSNKVTEKGKYVELRCDPISGHTALYWYRQSLGQGPEFLIYFQGTGAADDSGLPNDRFFAVRPEGSVSTLKIQRTERGDSAVYLCASSLGGANTGELFFGEGSRLTVL.

The CDR3 loop is CASSLSQMNTEAFF. The CDR3 DNA sequence: TGTGCCAGCAGCTTGAGTCAGATGAACACTGAAGCTTTCTTT. This chain links TRBV5-4 with TRBJ1-1; D unclear. Germline-derived CDR1 and CDR2 are SGHNT and YYREEE (reference sequence). This CDR3 is 14 amino acids long. V was pared by 1 base and J by 0 bases, with 7 bases between. The variable domain in full, with the rest retrieved from reference TRBV5-4 and TRBJ1-1, is ETGVTQSPTHLIKTRGQQVTLRCSSQSGHNTVSWYQQALGQGPQFIFQYYREEENGRGNFPPRFSGLQFPNYSSELNVNALELDDSALYLCASSLSQMNTEAFFGQGTRLTVV.

V is TRBV27 and J is TRBJ1-6; no clear D. The germline gives CDR1 MNHEY, CDR2 SMNVEV (reference sequence). The V gene lost 6 bases and the J gene lost 0 bases, with 12 bases spanning the gap. This CDR3 region has 16 residues. The chain's CDR3 is CASSVRGNSYNSPLHF. The DNA of the CDR3 is TGTGCCAGCAGCGTACGGGGAAACTCCTATAATTCACCCCTCCACTTT.

The V gene is TRBV5-1, the J gene TRBJ2-1; tentative D call: TRBD2 (7 bases). CDR3 size: 16 residues. CDR1 is SGHRS and CDR2 is YFSETQ in the germline V gene. Between the trimmed V and J ends, which lost 4 bases and 2 bases, there was a span of 16 bases. CDR3 in DNA: TGCGCCAGCAGCCCACAAACAGGGACTACCTACAATGAGCAGTTCTTC. It specifies CASSPQTGTTYNEQFF.

The chain couples TRBV10-1 to TRBJ2-1; tentative D call: TRBD1 (6 bases). V was clipped by 10 bases and J by 10 bases, with 17 bases between them. Germline assignment: CDR1 WNHNN and CDR2 SYGVQD (reference sequence). This CDR3 comprises 12 residues. CDR3 bases: TGCGCCACCGGACATCAAAGGGGGGAGCAGTTCTTC. Translation gives CATGHQRGEQFF.

As DNA, the CDR3 is TGTGCCAGCCGGACAGGGAATGAAAAACTGTTTTTT. Translating gives CASRTGNEKLFF. The rearrangement uses TRBV15 and TRBJ1-4; 8 bases are shared with TRBD1. This CDR3 has 12 amino acids. Per germline, CDR1 LNHNV and CDR2 YYDKDF (reference sequence). Germline trimming cut 10 bases from V and 5 bases from J; bases unmatched to any gene: 3.

This chain joins TRBV5-4 and TRBJ2-3; D is unresolved. Germline CDR1 is SGHNT and CDR2 is YYREEE (reference sequence). The V end was cut by 7 bases, the J end by 2 bases, with 8 bases between. This CDR3 is 12 amino acids long. CDR3 in DNA: TGTGCCAGCTCCAGGAACACAGATACGCAGTATTTT. Protein product: CASSRNTDTQYF.

V gene TRBV10-3 combines with J gene TRBJ2-7; 13 bases fit TRBD2. After removal of 5 bases from V and 1 base from J, the junction contained 2 bases not matched to a gene. The CDR3 runs 15 residues. Germline V lookup: CDR1 ENHRY, CDR2 SYGVKD. CDR3 sequence: CAISQTSGGSYEQYF. CDR3 in DNA: TGTGCCATCAGTCAGACTAGCGGGGGGTCCTACGAGCAGTACTTC.

V usage is TRBV2 and J usage is TRBJ2-7, with D possibly TRBD1 on 6 matching bases. The CDR3 is 15 residues long. Germline V gene data show CDR1 as SNHLY and CDR2 as FYNNEI. V was clipped by 1 base and J by 2 bases, with 12 bases between them. The CDR3 region is CASSEVFNRAYEQYF. The CDR3 DNA sequence: TGTGCCAGCAGTGAAGTTTTTAACAGGGCCTACGAGCAGTACTTC.

The rearrangement joins TRBV6-6 to TRBJ1-3; D uncertain. V was clipped by 0 bases and J by 2 bases, with 8 bases between them. The CDR3 spans 15 residues. Germline values: CDR1 MNHNY, CDR2 SVGAGI (reference sequence). The CDR3 DNA follows: TGTGCCAGCAGTTACTCGCTCAGGACTGGAAACACCATATATTTT. It translates to CASSYSLRTGNTIYF.

V and J are TRBV29-1 and TRBJ2-7, with 7 bases identical to TRBD1. CDR3 size: 13 residues. From germline, CDR1 is SQVTM and CDR2 ANQGSEA. The trim removed 2 bases at V and 6 bases at J, leaving 7 bases unmatched. The CDR3, as DNA: TGCAGCGTTGAATCGAACAGGGGAAGCGAGCAGTACTTC. This codes for CSVESNRGSEQYF.

The rearrangement joins TRBV28 to TRBJ1-1, with D perhaps matching TRBD1 (6 bases). V lost 3 bases, J lost 10 bases, and 12 bases lay in between. The CDR3 is made up of 12 amino acids. Germline assignment: CDR1 MDHEN and CDR2 SYDVKM. This CDR3 is CASSLPGGLAFF. For the CDR3, the DNA is TGTGCCAGCAGTTTGCCCGGGGGGCTAGCTTTCTTT.

The chain recombines TRBV27 with TRBJ1-1; 9 bases are shared with TRBD1. CDR3 length: 14 amino acids. The germline V gene encodes CDR1 MNHEY and CDR2 SMNVEV (reference sequence). With 6 bases clipped from V and 5 bases from J, the junction kept 7 bases outside the gene matches. CDR3 loop: CASRPGTGSTEAFF. CDR3 in DNA: TGTGCCAGCAGACCCGGGACAGGGTCGACTGAAGCTTTCTTT.

The chain carries TRBV29-1 and TRBJ2-7, with 8 nucleotides matching TRBD2. The ends lost 1 base at V and 3 bases at J; junction bases unmatched: 11. This CDR3 comprises 16 residues. Per the germline V gene, CDR1 is SQVTM and CDR2 is ANQGSEA. CDR3 sequence (DNA): TGCAGCGTTGAAGGTTTGAGCCGGGGGGGAATCTACGAGCAGTACTTC. Amino acids: CSVEGLSRGGIYEQYF.

This clone was seen a handful of times. The J gene is TRBJ1-2, the V gene TRBV10-3; the match to TRBD1 covers 10 bases. V was pared by 2 bases and J by 5 bases, with 5 bases of the junction left unmatched. Germline CDR1 reads ENHRY; CDR2 reads SYGVKD. The CDR3 covers 15 residues. The CDR3 loop is CAISEPGQGFYGYTF. CDR3 bases: TGTGCCATCAGTGAGCCGGGACAGGGGTTTTATGGCTACACCTTC.

This sequence joins TRBV27 and TRBJ1-1; 9 nucleotides align to TRBD1. Germline V CDR1 and CDR2: MNHEY, SMNVEV (reference sequence). With 6 bases clipped from V and 1 base from J, the junction kept 3 bases outside the gene matches. The CDR3 is made up of 14 amino acids. CDR3: CASRRGQGNTEAFF. Here the CDR3 DNA reads TGTGCCAGCAGGCGGGGACAGGGGAACACTGAAGCTTTCTTT.

The CDR3 coding sequence is TGTGCCAGCTCACCCCCGACAGGGAAAGGAACTGAAGCTTTCTTT. It is translated as CASSPPTGKGTEAFF. This chain uses TRBV18 with TRBJ1-1; TRBD1 matches 7 bases. Losses at the gene ends were 3 bases for V and 5 bases for J; bases not matched to a gene: 9. The CDR3 totals 15 residues. CDR1 is KGHSH and CDR2 is LQKENI in the germline V gene.

On this clone: At the DNA level, this CDR3 is encoded by other sequences in the same sample as well. The genes are TRBV7-6 and TRBJ2-2; D gene ambiguous. V was trimmed by 1 base and J by 1 base, leaving 7 bases between them. This CDR3 is 15 amino acids long. CDR1 and CDR2 from the germline V gene are SGHVS and FNYEAQ. The DNA for the CDR3 is TGTGCCAGCAGCTTAGTCGCAGGGAACACCGGGGAGCTGTTTTTT. Its protein product is CASSLVAGNTGELFF.

The chain employs TRBV11-3 and TRBJ1-4, with TRBD1 identical over 9 bases. The CDR3 is 18 amino acids. Germline V gene sequence: CDR1 SGHNT, CDR2 YENEEA. V shed 1 base, J shed 3 bases, and the junction held 9 bases outside the gene matches. CDR3 in amino acids: CASSLGTGATGANEKLFF. The CDR3 DNA follows: TGTGCCAGCAGCTTAGGGACAGGGGCCACCGGCGCTAATGAAAAACTGTTTTTT.

This rearrangement joins TRBV27 to TRBJ1-2; TRBD1 aligns across 7 bases. Trimming took 5 bases from V and 8 from J; bases not matched to a gene: 17. The CDR3 covers 16 residues. CDR1 is MNHEY, CDR2 SMNVEV, per germline (reference sequence). The DNA for the CDR3 is TGTGCCAGCAGTCTACTCCGACAGGGCACCGCTGAAGGCTACACCTTC. As protein: CASSLLRQGTAEGYTF.

The J gene is TRBJ2-3, the V gene TRBV2; 10 nucleotides line up with TRBD2. The CDR3 is made up of 15 amino acids. Per the germline V gene, CDR1 is SNHLY and CDR2 is FYNNEI. The V and J ends lost 4 bases and 4 bases, in that order; junction bases with no gene match: 5. DNA of the CDR3: TGTGCCAGCAGTGTGGAGCGGGGGGGCGCAGATACGCAGTATTTT. It specifies CASSVERGGADTQYF.

The J gene is TRBJ2-1, the V gene TRBV6-1; maybe TRBD2 (6 bases). V was clipped by 2 bases and J by 1 base, with 9 bases between them. This CDR3 comprises 15 residues. Looked up from germline, CDR1 is MNHNS and CDR2 is SASEGT. CDR3 sequence reads: CASSETGGSYNEQFF. Here the CDR3 DNA reads TGTGCCAGCAGTGAAACCGGGGGATCCTACAATGAGCAGTTCTTC.

The rearrangement joins TRBV7-8 to TRBJ1-4; 7 bases agree with TRBD1. The CDR3 has 18 amino acids. The J segment lost 0 bases and the V segment lost 5 bases, leaving 12 bases of the junction unmatched. CDR1 SGHVS and CDR2 FQNEAQ come from the germline V gene. The CDR3 DNA sequence: TGTGCCAGCAGCGCCCGGGCCCGGGACAGAGCAACTAATGAAAAACTGTTTTTT. It yields the protein CASSARARDRATNEKLFF.

The CDR3 region is CASSQGAGTDTQYF. The CDR3 DNA is TGTGCCAGCAGCCAAGGGGCAGGGACAGATACGCAGTATTTT. This chain uses TRBV3-1 (or the pseudogene TRBV3-2) with TRBJ2-3, with D tentatively TRBD1 (5 bases). The ends were cut back, 1 base at V and 3 bases at J, with 8 bases in the middle. Germline-derived CDR1 and CDR2 are LGHDT and YNNKEL (reference sequence). The CDR3 totals 14 residues.